The T cell receptor beta chain described here comes from a study of shared clonotypes between healthy human individuals. The wider study: The donors, a couple of women and three men, were aged 18 to 49.

An even split of each subset's genomic DNA across several immunoSEQ plates was performed. Each unsorted PBMC replicate got 300 ng genomic DNA, some 31,000 genomes. TCRdb keeps only in-frame clones here, not all; method: immunoSEQ multiplex PCR. The sample has more than 450,000 clones; 79% are singletons. There are 14 residues in the CDR3. Germline CDR1 and CDR2: SGHTA and FQGTGA. The junction had 9 bases not matched to a gene; V was cut back by 5 bases and J by 6 bases. Genomic DNA for unsorted samples was obtained from approximately 100 million PBMCs. The receptor was derived from a woman aged 40-49 years in good health. Some clones in this sample may be carry-over from other donors' samples. What was sequenced was PBMCs. The V gene is TRBV7-3, the J gene TRBJ2-7, with TRBD1 matching over 8 bases. The CDR3 sequence: CASSPGGGRVEQYF. In DNA, the CDR3 is TGTGCCAGCAGCCCAGGGGGCGGAAGGGTCGAGCAGTACTTC.